Presented here are 19 T cell receptor beta chains from one specimen sequenced in a study of spatial heterogeneity in lung cancer. From the 5' RACE reads, TCRdb called clonotypes with MiXCR, one entry per CDR3 protein. The sample holds some 46,000 distinct CDR3 sequences; 10% to 15% are singletons and the top ten take under 35%. Sample time point: blood at routine non-recurrence follow-up after resection. Sequences were derived from PBMCs, sampled at follow-up. These receptors were taken from a male donor with early-stage non-small cell lung cancer.

The chain employs TRBV6-2 or TRBV6-3 and TRBJ2-7; 10 positions match TRBD1. The CDR3 runs to 13 residues. Germline V gives CDR1 MNHEY, CDR2 SVGEGT. Trimming removed 6 bases from V and 6 bases from J; junction bases left unmatched: 5. CDR3 in DNA: TGTGCCAGCAGGGCTGGACAGGGGGGCGAGCAGTACTTC. Translation: CASRAGQGGEQYF.

This clonotype was seen at least ten times. The chain uses TRBV3-1 and TRBJ1-5; 10 nucleotides agree with TRBD1. The V segment lost 0 bases and the J segment 9 bases; nucleotides outside the gene matches: 2. Germline V gives CDR1 LGHDT, CDR2 YNNKEL (reference sequence). CDR3 length: 14 residues. The CDR3 DNA is TGTGCCAGCAGCCAAGAGGGACAGGGGTTGCCCCAGCATTTT. It specifies CASSQEGQGLPQHF.

This clonotype was picked up many times. V is TRBV19 and J is TRBJ2-5; possible D gene TRBD1, 6 bases. V was clipped by 6 bases and J by 4 bases, with 21 bases between them. The CDR3 has 16 amino acids. Per germline, CDR1 LNHDA and CDR2 SQIVND (reference sequence). Here the CDR3 reads CASSPQQGDIIETQYF. CDR3 sequence (DNA): TGTGCCAGTAGCCCACAACAGGGAGATATTATAGAGACCCAGTACTTC.

This clonotype was detected ten times or more. This chain connects TRBV12-3 or TRBV12-4 to TRBJ2-2; D not resolved. The CDR3 runs to 14 residues. Deletions cut 6 bases from V and 7 bases from J, with 15 bases between. The CDR3 loop reads CASSFMNGNGELFF. The CDR3 bases are TGTGCCAGCAGCTTCATGAATGGGAACGGGGAGCTGTTTTTT.

There are many counts of this clonotype. CDR3 loop: CASSFRDRGNYGYTF. The CDR3 DNA reads as TGTGCCAGCAGCTTCCGGGACAGGGGGAACTATGGCTACACCTTC. The chain recombines TRBV5-6 with TRBJ1-2, with TRBD1 matching 11 bases. CDR1 and CDR2 from the germline V gene are SGHDT and YYEEEE. This CDR3 spans 15 amino acids. J lost 2 bases, V lost 2 bases, and 2 bases had no gene match.

Turning to this clonotype: This could be a read error, since a much larger clone is one nucleotide away. The chain couples TRBV5-6 to TRBJ2-7, with D possibly matching TRBD1 (5 bases). Germline values: CDR1 SGHDT, CDR2 YYEEEE. The CDR3 length is 14 residues. CDR3 DNA: TGTGCCAGCAGCTTGAGAACAGGCGATTACGAGCTGTACTTC. Protein: CASSLRTGDYELYF.

This clonotype was counted at least ten times. V usage is TRBV19 and J usage is TRBJ1-5, with TRBD1 matching 7 bases. Germline V gene sequence: CDR1 LNHDA, CDR2 SQIVND (reference sequence). The CDR3 loop spans 17 amino acids. Trimming removed 6 bases from V and 8 bases from J; junction bases left unmatched: 19. As DNA, the CDR3 is TGTGCCAGTAGAGCGGGGCATTCGACAGGGTGGTTTAAGCCCCAGCATTTT. It yields the protein CASRAGHSTGWFKPQHF. Variable domain in full (rest from reference TRBV19 and TRBJ1-5): DGGITQSPKYLFRKEGQNVTLSCEQNLNHDAMYWYRQDPGQGLRLIYYSQIVNDFQKGDIAEGYSVSREKKESFPLTVTSAQKNPTAFYLCASRAGHSTGWFKPQHFGDGTRLSIL.

This clonotype was picked up a small number of times. V gene TRBV27 combines with J gene TRBJ2-7; a possible D gene is TRBD1 (5 bases). Between the trimmed V and J ends, which lost 8 bases and 0 bases, there was a span of 11 bases. CDR3 size: 13 residues. Germline CDR1 and CDR2: MNHEY and SMNVEV (reference sequence). In DNA form, the CDR3 reads TGTGCCAGCGGACAAACTGGCTCCTACGAGCAGTACTTC. Its translation is CASGQTGSYEQYF.

The rearrangement links TRBV27 to TRBJ2-7; D may be TRBD1 or TRBD2 (7 bases each). The CDR3 spans 18 residues. Trimming shortened V by 5 bases and J by 2 bases, and 25 bases separated the two germline ends. The germline gives CDR1 MNHEY, CDR2 SMNVEV (reference sequence). Here the CDR3 reads CASSPSRGRASGTYEQYF. Here the CDR3 DNA reads TGTGCCAGCAGTCCTAGTAGGGGGCGGGCCAGCGGGACCTACGAGCAGTACTTC.

In this sample, this clonotype turned up many times. V is TRBV30 and J is TRBJ1-5, with unresolved D. Germline V gene sequence: CDR1 GTSNPN, CDR2 SVGIG (reference sequence). Trimming took off 0 bases at V and 6 bases at J, with 9 bases between the two ends. CDR3 size: 13 residues. CDR3 amino acids: CAWSVRVGQPQHF. The CDR3, as DNA: TGTGCCTGGAGTGTAAGGGTAGGTCAGCCCCAGCATTTT.

In this sample, this clonotype turned up many times. The rearrangement uses TRBV18 and TRBJ2-7, with a possible D match to TRBD1 (5 bases). The germline V and J ends were trimmed by 3 bases and 2 bases, with 8 bases remaining between them. There are 13 residues in the CDR3. Germline CDR1 and CDR2: KGHSH and LQKENI. This chain's CDR3 is CASSPPGPYEQYF. The CDR3 nucleotides are TGTGCCAGCTCACCGCCAGGGCCCTACGAGCAGTACTTC.

This clonotype was seen many times. V gene TRBV28 combines with J gene TRBJ2-5; no reliable D call. The CDR3 is made up of 13 amino acids. With 4 bases removed from V and 8 bases from J, the gap between germline ends came to 14 bases. Germline CDR1 is MDHEN and CDR2 is SYDVKM. CDR3 DNA: TGTGCCAGCAGTTCGGACCCGGTACAAACCCAGTACTTC. It encodes CASSSDPVQTQYF.

The V and J genes are TRBV20-1 and TRBJ2-3, with a tentative D call TRBD1 (6 bases). The CDR3 is made up of 13 amino acids. Germline loops: CDR1 DFQATT, CDR2 SNEGSKA (reference sequence). V lost 6 bases, J lost 2 bases, and 12 bases lay in between. CDR3 protein: CSAVVGATDTQYF. The CDR3 DNA sequence: TGCAGTGCAGTCGTGGGGGCCACAGATACGCAGTATTTT.

V usage is TRBV24-1 and J usage is TRBJ2-3; 10 bases fit TRBD2. V trimming: 7 bases; J trimming: 5 bases; junction bases outside the gene matches: 17. The length of the CDR3 is 18 residues. The germline V gene has CDR1 KGHDR and CDR2 SFDVKD. CDR3 DNA sequence: TGTGCCACCAGCTCAGGCGGGATGGTAGCGGGAGGTAAAGATACGCAGTATTTT. The encoded protein is CATSSGGMVAGGKDTQYF.

V and J are TRBV7-2 and TRBJ2-3, with unresolved D. CDR3 length: 11 residues. Deletions cut 6 bases from V and 2 bases from J, with 3 bases between. Germline V gene data show CDR1 as SGHTA and CDR2 as FQGNSA. The CDR3 DNA is TGTGCCAGCAGTCCCACAGATACGCAGTATTTT. This sequence encodes CASSPTDTQYF.

V and J are TRBV6-2 or TRBV6-3 and TRBJ1-6; D gene unclear. Germline V gene lookup returns CDR1 MNHEY and CDR2 SVGEGT. The CDR3 contains 12 residues. Trimming removed 6 bases from V and 7 bases from J, with 7 bases in between. The CDR3 protein is CASSRPNSPLHF. Written as DNA, the CDR3 is TGTGCCAGCAGCCGCCCCAATTCACCCCTCCACTTT.

The sample holds many counts of this clonotype. The CDR3 here is CASSFNEGAYEQYF. The CDR3 DNA reads TGTGCCAGCAGCTTTAATGAGGGGGCCTACGAGCAGTACTTC. This chain uses TRBV7-6 with TRBJ2-7, with a tentative D call TRBD1 (6 bases). The CDR3 has 14 residues. Germline lookup yields CDR1 SGHVS and CDR2 FNYEAQ. V was clipped by 3 bases and J by 2 bases, with 11 bases between them. The variable domain in full, completed from reference TRBV7-6 and TRBJ2-7, reads GAGVSQSPRYKVTKRGQDVALRCDPISGHVSLYWYRQALGQGPEFLTYFNYEAQQDKSGLPNDRFSAERPEGSISTLTIQRTEQRDSAMYRCASSFNEGAYEQYFGPGTRLTVT.

This clonotype appeared many times. The V and J genes are TRBV29-1 and TRBJ2-2, with D possibly TRBD1 on 6 matching bases. The CDR3 runs 13 residues. Germline CDR1 is SQVTM and CDR2 is ANQGSEA. Trimming left V 7 bases short and J 7 bases short, with 16 bases between. This CDR3 is CSAYRDTNGELFF. As DNA, the CDR3 is TGCAGCGCTTACAGGGATACCAACGGGGAGCTGTTTTTT.

Many counts were recorded for this clonotype. V usage is TRBV28 and J usage is TRBJ2-1, with TRBD2 matching 10 bases. Germline loops: CDR1 MDHEN, CDR2 SYDVKM. CDR3 length: 18 residues. J was trimmed by 9 bases and V by 7 bases; bases with no gene match: 21. CDR3 nucleotide sequence: TGTGCCAGCATCTCCTCCCTTTTAAGGAGCGGGGGGGCTTTTGAGCAGTTCTTC. This gives the protein CASISSLLRSGGAFEQFF.